The 11 T cell receptor beta chains reported below all come from one sample, sequenced in a study of blood T cell repertoires in COVID-19. Measured with immunoSEQ multiplex PCR; TCRdb has only the in-frame clones, and not every one. The table lists fewer than 500,000 clones, roughly 86% of them singletons. Sequenced: peripheral blood. These TCRs come from a human donor with acute or convalescent COVID-19. The donor label of this sample is uncertain.

This sequence joins TRBV19 and TRBJ1-1; 7 bases line up with TRBD1. Germline CDR1 reads LNHDA; CDR2 reads SQIVND (reference sequence). V lost 7 bases to trimming and J lost 5 bases; unmatched junction nucleotides: 22. The CDR3 length is 18 residues. CDR3 DNA: TGTGCCAGTAAAAGTATGGTGCCCGACGAACAGGGGAGGACTGAAGCTTTCTTT. Its protein product is CASKSMVPDEQGRTEAFF. The whole variable domain, remainder taken from reference TRBV19 and TRBJ1-1, is DGGITQSPKYLFRKEGQNVTLSCEQNLNHDAMYWYRQDPGQGLRLIYYSQIVNDFQKGDIAEGYSVSREKKESFPLTVTSAQKNPTAFYLCASKSMVPDEQGRTEAFFGQGTRLTVV.

The CDR3 DNA is TGTGCCTGGGCCCCAGGGATAAGTTTGGCCCAGCATTTT. As protein: CAWAPGISLAQHF. The chain employs TRBV30 and TRBJ1-5, with D perhaps matching TRBD1 (5 bases). With 5 bases removed from V and 11 bases from J, the gap between germline ends came to 19 bases. Germline CDR1 and CDR2: GTSNPN and SVGIG (reference sequence). The length of the CDR3 is 13 residues.

The CDR3 DNA is TGTGCCAGCTCACTACTATCGGGAGGAGATACGCAGTATTTT. Translated: CASSLLSGGDTQYF. This chain links TRBV18 with TRBJ2-3; 7 bases align to TRBD2. The CDR3 runs to 14 residues. After removal of 4 bases from V and 5 bases from J, the junction contained 6 bases not matched to a gene. The germline V gene has CDR1 KGHSH and CDR2 LQKENI.

The chain joins TRBV11-2 to TRBJ2-2; D is uncertain. The CDR3 is made up of 14 amino acids. Germline CDR1 reads SGHAT; CDR2 reads FQNNGV. V was clipped by 3 bases and J by 5 bases, with 10 bases between them. The CDR3 is CASSLAPLTGELFF. The CDR3 nucleotides are TGTGCCAGCAGCTTGGCCCCGCTTACCGGGGAGCTGTTTTTT.

V gene TRBV28 combines with J gene TRBJ1-1; D is perhaps TRBD1 (6 bases). V lost 2 bases and J lost 3, with 10 bases in between. The CDR3 extends over 14 amino acids. Looked up from germline, CDR1 is MDHEN and CDR2 is SYDVKM. The chain's CDR3 is CASSLRQGHTEAFF. The CDR3 coding sequence is TGTGCCAGCAGTTTACGCCAGGGGCACACTGAAGCTTTCTTT.

This rearrangement joins TRBV18 to TRBJ1-1, with D possibly TRBD1 on 5 matching bases. V was shortened by 3 bases and J by 4 bases, with 21 bases between the two germline ends. The CDR3 length is 17 residues. Germline-derived CDR1 and CDR2 are KGHSH and LQKENI. In nucleotides, the CDR3 is TGTGCCAGCTCACCCACTTTACTCTCGGACAAGGCCACTGAAGCTTTCTTT. Its protein product is CASSPTLLSDKATEAFF.

This sequence joins TRBV7-2 and TRBJ2-1; 11 nucleotides agree with TRBD2. The germline V gene has CDR1 SGHTA and CDR2 FQGNSA. The CDR3 contains 18 residues. The junction had 7 bases not matched to a gene; V was cut back by 1 base and J by 2 bases. Here the CDR3 reads CASSLVLLGLAAYNEQFF. CDR3 nucleotides: TGTGCCAGCAGCTTAGTGCTGTTGGGACTAGCGGCCTACAATGAGCAGTTCTTC.

V is TRBV10-1 and J is TRBJ2-1; TRBD2 agrees at 7 bases. Germline V gene data show CDR1 as WNHNN and CDR2 as SYGVQD (reference sequence). With V trimmed by 0 bases and J by 2 bases, 4 bases remained unmatched. The CDR3 is 16 residues long. CDR3 sequence (DNA): TGCGCCAGCAGTGAGTCGAGCGGGAACACCTACAATGAGCAGTTCTTC. Its protein is CASSESSGNTYNEQFF.

This clone appeared once. V usage is TRBV5-1 and J usage is TRBJ2-7, with D possibly being TRBD1 (5 bases). Germline loops: CDR1 SGHRS, CDR2 YFSETQ. The V end was cut by 4 bases, the J end by 7 bases, with 12 bases between. This CDR3 has 12 residues. CDR3 bases: TGCGCCAGCAGCCCGCAGGGTCTGGAGCAGTACTTC. Its protein is CASSPQGLEQYF.

The chain has TRBV3-1 (or the pseudogene TRBV3-2) and TRBJ2-5; TRBD2 matches 8 bases. V lost 5 bases and J lost 0; bases outside the gene matches: 5. CDR3 length: 15 amino acids. Germline assignment: CDR1 LGHDT and CDR2 YNNKEL (reference sequence). This chain's CDR3 is CASSERGSYQETQYF. The DNA of the CDR3 is TGTGCCAGCAGCGAGCGGGGGTCGTACCAAGAGACCCAGTACTTC.

This rearrangement joins TRBV9 to TRBJ1-2; 8 nucleotides line up with TRBD1. Germline assignment: CDR1 SGDLS and CDR2 YYNGEE. After removal of 4 bases from V and 4 bases from J, the junction contained 3 bases not matched to a gene. This CDR3 comprises 13 residues. The CDR3 protein is CASSLGTGYGYTF. The CDR3 DNA is TGTGCCAGCAGCCTCGGGACAGGCTATGGCTACACCTTC.